The T cell receptor beta chain under discussion was sequenced for a study of blood T cell repertoires in COVID-19. Study-wide background: Acute-phase and convalescent COVID-19 samples originated in the United States, Italy and Spain. PBMCs, B-cell-depleted T cells, or T cells were the source of the cDNA or gDNA that made up the material.

Original processing notes: Quantification of nucleated cells was approximated via reference gene primer amplification. Profiled with immunoSEQ multiplex PCR; TCRdb holds only in-frame clones, not every one. D and trimming were read from the DNA, whereas the V and J calls and clone size are those reported in that table. The top ten clones hold more than 1.5% of a sample with over 100,000 clones, more than 90% of them seen once. Trimming left V 3 bases short and J 1 base short, with 10 bases between. The V gene's germline CDR1 is SGDLS and CDR2 YYNGEE. The CDR3 has 14 residues. Patients of the Seattle cohort, enrolled during active infection, were followed longitudinally.

The chain uses TRBV9 and TRBJ1-2; D is unresolved. Specimen: peripheral blood. The receptor comes from a woman between 50 and 59 years old with COVID-19, enrolled during active disease. The DNA for the CDR3 is TGTGCCAGCAGCGATCGTGACATTAACTATGGCTACACCTTC. This sequence encodes CASSDRDINYGYTF.